Detailed here is one T cell receptor (beta chain). The antigen is unknown. This entry is derived from a study of Ad26.COV2.S vaccination and SARS-CoV-2 variants. Study outcomes and limitations: Analyses that measured TCR breadth and depth may have underestimated total T cell responses. Breadth of non-spike TCRs did not differ between vaccinees and placebo recipients. Spike-specific TCR breadth was greater in vaccine than placebo recipients.

Specified treatment: about 20 received Ad26.COV2.S at low or high dose, single or two shots; about 5 received placebo; per-sample allocation not given. Sampling was performed 63 days after the first vaccine or placebo injection. Germline lookup yields CDR1 SEHNR and CDR2 FQNEAQ (reference sequence). V shed 4 bases and J 7 bases; nucleotides not matched to a gene: 7. The CDR3 is made up of 16 amino acids. The table came from immunoSEQ multiplex PCR; TCRdb's copy has only in-frame clones and leaves some out. Found here are around 250,000 clones, around 85% of them singletons; the top ten hold 2.9%. This rearrangement joins TRBV7-9 to TRBJ2-2; 12 positions match TRBD2. The input for sequencing was peripheral blood, taken in a trial of Ad26.COV2.S vaccine versus placebo. The TCR sequence derives from a person between 18 and 65 years old who received the Ad26.COV2.S COVID-19 vaccine or a placebo. CDR3 DNA sequence: TGTGCCAGCAGCTCTAGCGGGGGGGCCGCGGTCGGGGAGCTGTTTTTT. Residues: CASSSSGGAAVGELFF.